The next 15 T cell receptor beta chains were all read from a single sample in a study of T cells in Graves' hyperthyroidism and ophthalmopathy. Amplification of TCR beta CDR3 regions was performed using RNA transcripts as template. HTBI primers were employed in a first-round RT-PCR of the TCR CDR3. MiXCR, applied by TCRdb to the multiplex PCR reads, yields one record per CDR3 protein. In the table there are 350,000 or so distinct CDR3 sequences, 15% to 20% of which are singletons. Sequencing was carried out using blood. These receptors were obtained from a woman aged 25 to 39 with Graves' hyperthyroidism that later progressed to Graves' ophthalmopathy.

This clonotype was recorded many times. The CDR3 is CASSHGGTSGYEQYF. Here the CDR3 DNA reads TGTGCCAGCAGCCACGGCGGGACTAGCGGTTACGAGCAGTACTTC. The genes are TRBV5-6 and TRBJ2-7, with 11 bases aligning to TRBD2. This CDR3 spans 15 amino acids. From germline, CDR1 is SGHDT and CDR2 YYEEEE. J lost 4 bases, V lost 4 bases, and 7 bases had no gene match.

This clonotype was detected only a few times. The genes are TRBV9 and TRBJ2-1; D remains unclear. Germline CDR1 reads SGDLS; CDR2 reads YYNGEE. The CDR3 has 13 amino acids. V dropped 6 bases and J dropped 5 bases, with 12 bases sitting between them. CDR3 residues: CASTPGVHNEQFF. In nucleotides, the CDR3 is TGTGCCAGCACCCCAGGAGTGCACAATGAGCAGTTCTTC. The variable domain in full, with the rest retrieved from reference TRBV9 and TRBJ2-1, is DSGVTQTPKHLITATGQRVTLRCSPRSGDLSVYWYQQSLDQGLQFLIQYYNGEERAKGNILERFSAQQFPDLHSELNLSSLELGDSALYFCASTPGVHNEQFFGPGTRLTVL.

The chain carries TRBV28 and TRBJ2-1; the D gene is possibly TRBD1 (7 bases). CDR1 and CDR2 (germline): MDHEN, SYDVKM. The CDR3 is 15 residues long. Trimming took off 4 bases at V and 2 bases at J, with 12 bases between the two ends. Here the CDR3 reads CASSYQGGAYNEQFF. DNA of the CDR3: TGTGCCAGCAGTTACCAGGGGGGAGCCTACAATGAGCAGTTCTTC.

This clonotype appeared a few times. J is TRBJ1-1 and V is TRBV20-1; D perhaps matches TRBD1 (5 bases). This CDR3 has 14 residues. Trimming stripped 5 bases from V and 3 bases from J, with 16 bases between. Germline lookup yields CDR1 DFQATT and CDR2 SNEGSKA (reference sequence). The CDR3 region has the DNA TGCAGTGCTTTTCCCAGGGAACAGTACACTGAAGCTTTCTTT. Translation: CSAFPREQYTEAFF.

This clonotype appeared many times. The CDR3 DNA follows: TGTGCCACCACGCGGGGGCCACGGAACATTCAGTACTTC. The encoded protein is CATTRGPRNIQYF. The chain employs TRBV24-1 and TRBJ2-4, with a tentative D call TRBD2 (7 bases). V was shortened by 8 bases and J by 7 bases, with 14 bases between the two germline ends. The CDR3 has 13 amino acids. Germline lookup yields CDR1 KGHDR and CDR2 SFDVKD.

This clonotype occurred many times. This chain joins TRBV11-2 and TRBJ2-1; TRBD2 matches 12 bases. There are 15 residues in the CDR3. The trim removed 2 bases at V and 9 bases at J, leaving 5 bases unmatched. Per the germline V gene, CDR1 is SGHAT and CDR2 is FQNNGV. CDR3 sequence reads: CASSLSPSGRVEQFF. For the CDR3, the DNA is TGTGCCAGCAGCTTATCGCCTAGCGGGAGGGTTGAGCAGTTCTTC. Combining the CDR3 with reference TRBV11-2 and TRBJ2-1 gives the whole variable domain EAGVAQSPRYKIIEKRQSVAFWCNPISGHATLYWYQQILGQGPKLLIQFQNNGVVDDSQLPKDRFSAERLKGVDSTLKIQPAKLEDSAVYLCASSLSPSGRVEQFFGPGTRLTVL.

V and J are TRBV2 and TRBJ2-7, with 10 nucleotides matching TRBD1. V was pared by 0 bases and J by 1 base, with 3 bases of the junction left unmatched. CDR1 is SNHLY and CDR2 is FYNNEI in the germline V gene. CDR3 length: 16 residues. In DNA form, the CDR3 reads TGTGCCAGCAGTGAAGCCAGGACAGGGGGGTCCTACGAGCAGTACTTC. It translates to CASSEARTGGSYEQYF.

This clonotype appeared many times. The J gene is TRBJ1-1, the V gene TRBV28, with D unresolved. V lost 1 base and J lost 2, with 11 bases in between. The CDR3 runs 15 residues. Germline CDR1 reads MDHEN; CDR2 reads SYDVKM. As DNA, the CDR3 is TGTGCCAGCAGTTTATATGCGGAATTCAACACTGAAGCTTTCTTT. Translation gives CASSLYAEFNTEAFF.

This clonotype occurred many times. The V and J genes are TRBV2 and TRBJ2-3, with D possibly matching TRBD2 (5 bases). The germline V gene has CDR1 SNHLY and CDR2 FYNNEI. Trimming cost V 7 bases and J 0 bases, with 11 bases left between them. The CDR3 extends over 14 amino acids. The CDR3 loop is CASTRGLSTDTQYF. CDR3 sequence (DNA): TGTGCCAGCACTCGCGGGCTTAGCACAGATACGCAGTATTTT.

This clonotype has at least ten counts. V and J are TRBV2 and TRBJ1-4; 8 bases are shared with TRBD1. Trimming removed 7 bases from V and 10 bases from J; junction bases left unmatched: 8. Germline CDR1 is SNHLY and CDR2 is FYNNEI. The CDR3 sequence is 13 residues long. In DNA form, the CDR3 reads TGTGCCAGCACCCCCGGACAGGGTGGAAAACTGTTTTTT. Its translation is CASTPGQGGKLFF.

CDR3 protein: CSVEVVAFTSYNEQFF. CDR3 sequence (DNA): TGCAGCGTTGAAGTGGTCGCGTTTACCTCCTACAATGAGCAGTTCTTC. V is TRBV29-1 and J is TRBJ2-1; no clear D gene. Germline V gene sequence: CDR1 SQVTM, CDR2 ANQGSEA. The CDR3 spans 16 residues. V lost 1 base to trimming and J lost 0 bases, with 13 bases between them.

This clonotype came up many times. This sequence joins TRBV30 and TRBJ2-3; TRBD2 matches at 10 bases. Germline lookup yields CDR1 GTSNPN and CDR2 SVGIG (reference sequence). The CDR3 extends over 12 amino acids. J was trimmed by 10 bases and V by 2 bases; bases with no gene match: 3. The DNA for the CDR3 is TGTGCCTGGAGTACTAGCGGGGCCCCGCAGTATTTT. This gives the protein CAWSTSGAPQYF.

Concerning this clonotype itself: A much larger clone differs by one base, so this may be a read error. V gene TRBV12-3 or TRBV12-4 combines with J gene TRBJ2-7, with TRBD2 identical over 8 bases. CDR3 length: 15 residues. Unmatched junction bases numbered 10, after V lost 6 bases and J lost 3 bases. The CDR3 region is CASSIRLASYYEQYF. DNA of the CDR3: TGTGCCAGCAGCATACGACTAGCGAGCTACTACGAGCAGTACTTC.

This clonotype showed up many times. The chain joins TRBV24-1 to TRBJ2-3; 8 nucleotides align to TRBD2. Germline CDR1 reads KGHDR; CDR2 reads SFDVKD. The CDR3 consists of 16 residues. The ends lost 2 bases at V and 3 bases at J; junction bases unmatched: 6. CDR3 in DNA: TGTGCCACCAGTGATTCCTGGACTAGCCCAACAGATACGCAGTATTTT. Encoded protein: CATSDSWTSPTDTQYF.

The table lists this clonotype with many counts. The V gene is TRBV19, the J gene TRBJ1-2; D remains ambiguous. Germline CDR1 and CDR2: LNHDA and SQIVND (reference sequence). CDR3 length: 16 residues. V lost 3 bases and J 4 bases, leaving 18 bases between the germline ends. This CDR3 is CASSIVSGLYGYGYTF. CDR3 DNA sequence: TGTGCCAGTAGTATCGTGTCAGGCCTCTATGGCTATGGCTACACCTTC. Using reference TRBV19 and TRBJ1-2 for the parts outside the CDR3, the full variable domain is DGGITQSPKYLFRKEGQNVTLSCEQNLNHDAMYWYRQDPGQGLRLIYYSQIVNDFQKGDIAEGYSVSREKKESFPLTVTSAQKNPTAFYLCASSIVSGLYGYGYTFGSGTRLTVV.